This T cell receptor (beta chain) was observed in a study of blood T cell repertoires in COVID-19. Background on the study: PBMCs, B-cell-depleted T cells, or T cells provided the cDNA or gDNA that made up the material.

Categorization into cohorts depended on clinical history that participants reported. J was trimmed by 0 bases and V by 4 bases; bases with no gene match: 3. Germline CDR1 reads MGHDK; CDR2 reads SYGVNS. The CDR3 runs to 16 residues. In the authors' workflow: Reference gene primers were amplified, and this amplification served to estimate nucleated cell counts. Profiled with immunoSEQ multiplex PCR; TCRdb holds only in-frame clones, not every one. V, J and clone size reflect that table, while D and trimming were determined from the DNA. The data show about 130,000 clones, 80% to 85% seen once. J is TRBJ2-3 and V is TRBV25-1, with 11 bases fitting TRBD2. The TCR comes from a man aged 25 to 40 who had recovered from COVID-19. What was sequenced was PBMCs or T cells enriched from blood (not recorded which). As DNA, the CDR3 is TGTGCCAGCAGTGCGGGACTAGCGGAGAGCACAGATACGCAGTATTTT. This sequence encodes CASSAGLAESTDTQYF.